This record looks at one TCR beta chain sequence and its context. These data are taken from a study of blood T cell repertoires in COVID-19. The wider study: Donors in the United States, Italy and Spain gave samples during acute or convalescent COVID-19. T cells, B-cell-depleted T cells, or PBMCs provided the cDNA or gDNA that served as material.

The V gene end was trimmed by 5 bases and the J gene end by 8 bases; junction bases not matched to a gene: 13. The CDR3 is 16 residues long. Germline V CDR1 and CDR2: SGHVS, FQNEAQ. As processed by the authors: Amplification of reference gene primers was used by the study to estimate nucleated cell counts. The assay was immunoSEQ multiplex PCR, and TCRdb's table has in-frame clones only and misses some. That table furnishes V, J and clone size, whereas the DNA furnished D and trimming. The sample lists roughly 95,000 clones, about nine tenths seen once, with 3.9% in the top ten. The clonotype comes from a woman aged 45-59 years in a cohort sampled during active COVID-19. V gene TRBV7-8 combines with J gene TRBJ1-2, with 11 bases identical to TRBD1. Sequenced sample: peripheral blood. CDR3 coding DNA: TGTGCCAGCAGCATAAGAGCCGGGACAGGGGGGGACGGCTACACCTTC. Amino acids: CASSIRAGTGGDGYTF.